This TCR beta chain was identified in a study of OX40 agonist ivuxolimab in advanced cancers. Study-wide context: From 23 to 79 years was the age range, with a mean of around 57 years, and around 83% were male. Of the patients, three showed partial responses, one with hepatocellular carcinoma and two with cutaneous melanoma.

Turning to this clone: Antigen unknown.

The data were produced by immunoSEQ multiplex PCR, yet TCRdb's version contains in-frame clones alone and is incomplete. The table includes 90,000 to 120,000 clones, 85% to 95% detected once. Study-level results: The authors did not determine the antigen specificity of the expanded peripheral T cells.

The origin of this receptor is an adult with an advanced solid tumor such as melanoma, head and neck, liver or kidney cancer. The sample consisted of CD4+ or CD8+ T cells sorted from blood, taken in a trial of the OX40 agonist ivuxolimab.

The DNA of the CDR3 is TGTGCCAGCAGCTTGACTAGCGGGAGCACAGATACGCAGTATTTT. Residues: CASSLTSGSTDTQYF. The chain combines TRBV13 with TRBJ2-3; 10 bases line up with TRBD2. Germline loops: CDR1 PRHDT, CDR2 FYEKMQ (reference sequence). CDR3 length: 15 residues. The ends lost 3 bases at V and 0 bases at J; junction bases unmatched: 0.